The source of this T cell receptor beta chain is a study of cytomegalovirus exposure and HLA in healthy donors. Whole-study results and caveats: The majority of TCR sequences were rare, yet some public TCRs appeared in many donors. With further analysis later on, most CMV-associated TCR beta chains appeared HLA-restricted.

Unmatched junction bases numbered 5, after V lost 3 bases and J lost 7 bases. CDR1 is SGHRS, CDR2 YFSETQ, per germline. The length of the CDR3 is 13 residues. Turning to this clone: The antigen is unknown.

This PCR relied on a set of 60 Vbeta primers and 13 Jbeta primers. Sequencing was performed with immunoSEQ multiplex PCR; in TCRdb, only in-frame clones are kept and a portion is missing. The sample has roughly 120,000 clones, roughly 80% seen once. This chain links TRBV5-1 with TRBJ1-2; TRBD1 matches at 8 bases. The sequence derives from a man in his thirties or forties in good health and CMV-seropositive. Specimen: PBMCs. The CDR3: CASSSSGTGGYTF. CDR3 coding DNA: TGCGCCAGCAGCTCCTCGGGGACAGGTGGCTACACCTTC.